This T cell receptor beta chain was profiled in a study of T cell changes during pregnancy in multiple sclerosis. Some clones are missing from TCRdb's copy, which holds only in-frame ones; the method was immunoSEQ multiplex PCR. In the table there are around 65,000 clones, over 75% of which are singletons. With V trimmed by 5 bases and J by 0 bases, 1 base remained unmatched. Germline CDR1 SEHNR, CDR2 FQNEAQ (reference sequence). The CDR3 is 15 amino acids. This specimen was peripheral blood, taken in the first trimester of pregnancy. This TCR was recovered from a female donor with multiple sclerosis, enrolled in a pregnancy study. This chain connects TRBV7-9 to TRBJ2-3; TRBD2 matches at 11 bases. This chain's CDR3 is CASSPSGGSTDTQYF. The DNA of the CDR3 is TGTGCCAGCAGCCCTAGCGGGGGGAGCACAGATACGCAGTATTTT. The full variable domain, in which reference TRBV7-9 and TRBJ2-3 provide the parts outside the CDR3, is DTGVSQNPRHKITKRGQNVTFRCDPISEHNRLYWYRQTLGQGPEFLTYFQNEAQLEKSRLLSDRFSAERPKGSFSTLEIQRTEQGDSAMYLCASSPSGGSTDTQYFGPGTRLTVL.